The clone carrying this TCR beta chain appeared a few times. Sequenced by immunoSEQ multiplex PCR; TCRdb stores in-frame clones only, minus some. The sample lists around 69,000 clones, more than 85% occurring once. These data come from a study of OX40 agonist ivuxolimab in advanced cancers. The CDR3 length is 15 residues. The V gene lost 0 bases and the J gene lost 2 bases, with 8 bases spanning the gap. Germline V gives CDR1 SGHRS, CDR2 YFSETQ. The rearrangement links TRBV5-1 to TRBJ2-2; D gene ambiguous. The clonotype was recovered from an adult with an advanced solid tumor such as melanoma, head and neck, liver or kidney cancer. The sample consisted of CD4+ or CD8+ T cells sorted from blood, taken in a trial of the OX40 agonist ivuxolimab. CDR3 region: CASSLGGTNTGELFF. In nucleotides, the CDR3 is TGCGCCAGCAGCTTGGGCGGAACAAACACCGGGGAGCTGTTTTTT.